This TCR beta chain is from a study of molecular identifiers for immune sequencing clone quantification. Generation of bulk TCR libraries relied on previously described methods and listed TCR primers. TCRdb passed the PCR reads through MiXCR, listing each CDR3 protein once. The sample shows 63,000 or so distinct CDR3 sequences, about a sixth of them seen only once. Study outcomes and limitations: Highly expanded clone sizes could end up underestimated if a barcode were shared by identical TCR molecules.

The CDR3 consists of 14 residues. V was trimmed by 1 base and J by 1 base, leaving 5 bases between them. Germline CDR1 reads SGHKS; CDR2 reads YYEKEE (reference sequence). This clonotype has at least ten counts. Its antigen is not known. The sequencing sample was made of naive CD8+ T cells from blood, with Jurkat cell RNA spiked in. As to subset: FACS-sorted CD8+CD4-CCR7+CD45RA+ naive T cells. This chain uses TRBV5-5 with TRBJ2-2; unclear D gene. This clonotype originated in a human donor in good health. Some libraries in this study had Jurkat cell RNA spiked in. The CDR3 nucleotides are TGTGCCAGCAGCTTGAGAGGGAACACCGGGGAGCTGTTTTTT. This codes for CASSLRGNTGELFF.